What follows are 3 T cell receptor beta chains derived from one specimen sequenced in a study of PD-L1 blockade in urothelial cancer. The data were produced by immunoSEQ multiplex PCR, yet TCRdb's version contains in-frame clones alone and is incomplete. The repertoire holds some 50,000 clones, around 88% seen once, with less than 4% in the top ten. Material: PBMCs, obtained around atezolizumab (anti-PD-L1) treatment. These receptors all come from a man older than 75 with urothelial cancer.

The rearrangement links TRBV30 to TRBJ2-5, with D perhaps matching TRBD1 (6 bases). Germline CDR1 and CDR2: GTSNPN and SVGIG (reference sequence). The germline V and J ends were trimmed by 3 bases and 6 bases, with 32 bases remaining between them. The CDR3 extends over 19 amino acids. CDR3 amino acids: CAWSLSGRYDRPSRKTQYF. CDR3 DNA sequence: TGTGCCTGGAGCCTATCCGGGCGATATGACAGGCCGTCAAGGAAGACCCAGTACTTC.

The chain recombines TRBV19 with TRBJ1-1; D perhaps matches TRBD1 (6 bases). V dropped 5 bases and J dropped 6 bases, with 19 bases sitting between them. This CDR3 is built from 15 residues. CDR1 and CDR2 from the germline V gene are LNHDA and SQIVND (reference sequence). The CDR3 DNA is TGTGCCAGTAGTCCAGGGTCTCAGGGGTACGCTGAAGCTTTCTTT. It specifies CASSPGSQGYAEAFF.

This chain connects TRBV10-3 to TRBJ1-3; tentative D call: TRBD1 (5 bases). The CDR3 spans 17 residues. CDR1 is ENHRY and CDR2 is SYGVKD in the germline V gene. Trimming pared 6 bases from V and 1 base from J, leaving 19 bases between. CDR3 residues: CAIRAGDLRLSGNTIYF. The CDR3 DNA reads as TGTGCCATCAGGGCCGGGGACTTAAGATTGTCTGGAAACACCATATATTTT.